The 16 T cell receptor beta chains below were found in one sample sequenced in a study of tumor-infiltrating lymphocytes in primary liver carcinoma. Co-extracted RNA and DNA came from 20-30 mg of unsorted bulk tissue. The template, approximately 500 ng total RNA, yielded TCR beta cDNA made with a constant-region primer. It was through three nested multiplex PCR rounds of slightly modified ARM-PCR that TCR beta libraries arose. Both of the initial two PCR rounds ran for 10 cycles and employed TRBV1-TRBV30 forward primers alongside a C-beta reverse primer. TCRdb reprocessed the multiplex PCR reads via MiXCR and lists one record per CDR3 protein. The sample has 25,000 to 35,000 distinct CDR3 sequences, 76% seen once. The material sequenced was liver tumor tissue from sampling region 5. Stated subset: tumor region T5, tumor centre. The receptors were gathered from a man aged 35-49 years with primary liver carcinoma and hepatitis B virus infection.

A word on this clonotype: The CDR3 does not close with the conserved phenylalanine or tryptophan, likely indicating a read error. The V gene is TRBV30, the J gene TRBJ2-6; D gene uncertain. The CDR3 covers 13 residues. Between the trimmed V and J ends, which lost 5 bases and 4 bases, there was a span of 9 bases. Germline V gene sequence: CDR1 GTSNPN, CDR2 SVGIG (reference sequence). The CDR3 DNA is TGTGCCTGGTCTACTGGCGGGGCCAACGTCCTGACTTCC. The encoded protein is CAWSTGGANVLTS.

By sample fraction, this clonotype is medium-sized. The chain has TRBV6-6 and TRBJ2-7; D may be TRBD2 (5 bases). The CDR3 sequence is 15 residues long. CDR1 and CDR2 (germline): MNHNY, SVGAGI (reference sequence). The V and J ends lost 0 bases and 2 bases respectively, with 11 bases between them. The CDR3 here is CASSYSGKPTYEQYF. The DNA for the CDR3 is TGTGCCAGCAGTTACTCCGGGAAACCTACCTACGAGCAGTACTTC.

This chain joins TRBV7-9 and TRBJ2-7; maybe TRBD2 (5 bases). This CDR3 region has 12 residues. Germline-derived CDR1 and CDR2 are SEHNR and FQNEAQ (reference sequence). V was pared by 6 bases and J by 6 bases, with 12 bases between. DNA for the CDR3: TGTGCCAGCAGTTTACAAGGAGGCGAGCAGTACTTC. It specifies CASSLQGGEQYF.

The chain links TRBV10-3 to TRBJ2-7; D possibly matches TRBD1 or TRBD2 (6 bases each). The CDR3 covers 14 residues. Per germline, CDR1 ENHRY and CDR2 SYGVKD. Trimming took 5 bases from V and 10 from J, leaving 21 bases between them. CDR3 loop: CAISPGSGAYKQYF. DNA of the CDR3: TGTGCCATCAGTCCCGGCTCGGGGGCCTACAAACAGTACTTC.

V usage is TRBV18 and J usage is TRBJ2-4; TRBD2 might be the D (5 bases). This CDR3 contains 15 residues. Germline-derived CDR1 and CDR2 are KGHSH and LQKENI. The ends were cut back, 5 bases at V and 0 bases at J, with 11 bases in the middle. The CDR3 DNA reads TGTGCCAGCTCAACTTGCGGGCTAGCCAAAAACATTCAGTACTTC. Amino acids: CASSTCGLAKNIQYF.

This chain joins TRBV30 and TRBJ2-1; D ambiguous. The CDR3 spans 15 residues. The V gene's germline CDR1 is GTSNPN and CDR2 SVGIG (reference sequence). V lost 4 bases to trimming and J lost 1 base, with 14 bases between them. CDR3 residues: CAWMQKGSSYNEQFF. DNA of the CDR3: TGTGCCTGGATGCAGAAGGGAAGTTCCTACAATGAGCAGTTCTTC.

Notes on this clonotype: An end of the junction differs from the germline gene, which may be a read error. The chain is built from TRBV11-2 and TRBJ2-2; D might be TRBD1 or TRBD2, each matching 5 bases. The germline V gene has CDR1 SGHAT and CDR2 FQNNGV. There are 13 residues in the CDR3. CDR3 in DNA: TGTGACAGCAGCTTGACGGACACCGGGGATCTATTTTTT. Its translation: CDSSLTDTGDLFF. Supplemented by reference TRBV11-2 and TRBJ2-2, the full variable domain reads EAGVAQSPRYKIIEKRQSVAFWCNPISGHATLYWYQQILGQGPKLLIQFQNNGVVDDSQLPKDRFSAERLKGVDSTLKIQPAKLEDSAVYLCDSSLTDTGDLFFGEGSRLTVL.

This clonotype rates as large. The CDR3 coding sequence is TGTGCCAGCAGTGAAAGGGGGCAGGAGGACGAGCAGTACTTC. It specifies CASSERGQEDEQYF. This chain uses TRBV6-1 with TRBJ2-7; 7 nucleotides agree with TRBD1. This CDR3 spans 14 amino acids. Germline CDR1 and CDR2: MNHNS and SASEGT. J lost 5 bases, V lost 2 bases, and 6 bases had no gene match.

As to this clonotype: This may be a read error: a much more frequent sequence differs by one nucleotide. CDR3 protein: CASKPGSASYEQYF. In nucleotides, the CDR3 is TGTGCCAGCAAGCCGGGGTCGGCCTCCTACGAGCAGTACTTC. This chain joins TRBV28 and TRBJ2-7; D is possibly TRBD2 (5 bases). CDR1 and CDR2 from the germline V gene are MDHEN and SYDVKM. The CDR3 totals 14 residues. V lost 7 bases to trimming and J lost 0 bases, with 13 bases between them.

About this clonotype itself: The junction shows a germline mismatch at one end, possibly a read error. The chain has TRBV12-3 or TRBV12-4 and TRBJ2-5, with D tentatively TRBD2 (6 bases). There are 13 residues in the CDR3. The CDR3 here is CVSSLTVGGTLYF. The CDR3 DNA sequence: TGTGTCAGCAGTTTAACGGTTGGGGGGACCCTGTATTTC.

J is TRBJ2-3 and V is TRBV18; 12 bases fit TRBD2. With V trimmed by 5 bases and J by 3 bases, 15 bases remained unmatched. CDR3 length: 19 amino acids. Looked up from germline, CDR1 is KGHSH and CDR2 is LQKENI. CDR3 sequence (DNA): TGTGCCAGCTCAGCATCGCCGAGACTAGCGGGAGTAGGGACAGATACGCAGTATTTT. It specifies CASSASPRLAGVGTDTQYF.

Regarding this clonotype: An end of the junction does not agree with germline; a read error may underlie this. The CDR3 reads CASSQGGQGPYERYF. The DNA of the CDR3 is TGTGCCAGCAGCCAGGGTGGACAGGGCCCCTACGAGCGGTACTTC. The chain is built from TRBV5-5 and TRBJ2-7; TRBD1 aligns across 8 bases. Per the germline V gene, CDR1 is SGHKS and CDR2 is YYEKEE (reference sequence). The CDR3 is 15 residues long.

The sample holds one count of this clonotype. One base away lies a much larger clone, so this may be a sequencing read error. The rearrangement uses TRBV11-2 and TRBJ2-7; 9 nucleotides match TRBD1. The CDR3 spans 15 residues. CDR1 SGHAT and CDR2 FQNNGV come from the germline V gene. CDR3 amino acids: CPSSRPGQGSYEQYF. In DNA form, the CDR3 reads TGTCCCAGCAGCAGACCGGGACAGGGTTCCTACGAGCAGTACTTC.

There are many counts of this clonotype. A read error may produce the germline difference seen at one junction end. J is TRBJ2-7 and V is TRBV6-2 or TRBV6-3, with TRBD2 matching 10 bases. Germline V gives CDR1 MNHEY, CDR2 SVGEGT. CDR3 size: 13 residues. CDR3 nucleotides: TGTGCCACCCGGGCTAGCGGGAGATACGGGCAGTACTTC. Protein sequence: CATRASGRYGQYF.

This clonotype was detected once. Sequence at one end of the junction differs from germline and may be a read error. The chain uses TRBV4-2 and TRBJ2-7; TRBD2 is a possible D gene (6 bases). Germline V lookup: CDR1 LGHNA, CDR2 YNFKEQ. The CDR3 runs to 15 residues. CDR3 DNA: TGTGCCGGCAGCCACGGGATTAGCGGAGCCGGCGAGCAGTACTTC. Amino acid sequence: CAGSHGISGAGEQYF.

As to this clonotype: A read error may account for a junction end that differs from germline. This chain links TRBV6-5 with TRBJ1-5; 8 positions agree with TRBD1. CDR1 and CDR2 (germline): MNHEY, SVGAGI. The CDR3 loop spans 15 amino acids. In DNA form, the CDR3 reads TGTGCCAGCAGGTCCCGGGACAGGCCAAATCAGCCCCAACATTTT. Encoded protein: CASRSRDRPNQPQHF.